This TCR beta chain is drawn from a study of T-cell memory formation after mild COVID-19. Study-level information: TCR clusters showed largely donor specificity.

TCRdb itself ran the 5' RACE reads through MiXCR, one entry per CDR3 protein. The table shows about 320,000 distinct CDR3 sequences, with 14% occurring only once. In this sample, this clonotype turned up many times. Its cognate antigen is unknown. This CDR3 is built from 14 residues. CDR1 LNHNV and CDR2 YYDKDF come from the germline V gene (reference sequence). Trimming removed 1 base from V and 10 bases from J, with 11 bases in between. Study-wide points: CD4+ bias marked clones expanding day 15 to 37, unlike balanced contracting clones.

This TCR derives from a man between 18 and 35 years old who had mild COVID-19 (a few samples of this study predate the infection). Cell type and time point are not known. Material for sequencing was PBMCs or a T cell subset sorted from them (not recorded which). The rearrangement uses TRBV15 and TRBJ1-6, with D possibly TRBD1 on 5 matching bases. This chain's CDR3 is CATSRGGRGSPLHF. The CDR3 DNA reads TGTGCCACCAGCAGAGGTGGTCGGGGGTCACCCCTCCACTTT.